What follows is one TCR beta chain and its context. The antigen is undetermined. This specimen comes from a study of monozygotic twins with inflammatory bowel disease. No sorting of T cells preceded isolation of total RNA from whole blood. Findings and limits, study-wide: Support was lacking for any single strong IBD-associated signal or clonotype. Resolution of different T cell subtypes was not achieved.

CDR3 length: 12 amino acids. The V gene's germline CDR1 is DFQATT and CDR2 SNEGSKA (reference sequence). UMIs were attached via template switching, each with a 6-nucleotide sample barcode. TCRdb reanalyzed the 5' RACE reads and collapses them to one entry per CDR3 protein, without DNA. The ten most abundant clones cover about 2.6% of a sample with under 150,000 distinct CDR3 sequences. The clonotype originates from a human donor with ulcerative colitis or Crohn's disease, or a healthy co-twin of an affected twin (not recorded which). The chain employs TRBV20-1 and TRBJ1-5; TCRdb picks TRBD1, but there is no DNA to check that call. Sequencing was done on a sample of blood. CDR3 loop: CSAGRGDQPQHF.